This paragraph reports one TCR beta chain. No antigen is known for it. These data come from a study of Ad26.COV2.S vaccination and SARS-CoV-2 variants. Across the whole study: Once or twice, 56 days apart, Ad26.COV2.S was delivered intramuscularly.

TCRdb's copy holds only in-frame clones and misses some; the assay was immunoSEQ multiplex PCR. The sample contains about 440,000 clones, 90% of which appear only once. The treatment is: around 19 received Ad26.COV2.S at low or high dose, single or two shots; about 5 received placebo; per-sample allocation not given. Specimen acquisition occurred on day 63 following the initial vaccine or placebo injection. This Boston cohort included adults aged 18-55 years. Study results and caveats: Spike-specific TCR breadth was greater after Ad26.COV2.S than placebo. Using TCR breadth and depth analyses may have led to underestimated total T cell responses.

The sequenced sample was peripheral blood, obtained in a trial of Ad26.COV2.S vaccine versus placebo. The sequence was collected from a person between 18 and 59 years old who received the Ad26.COV2.S COVID-19 vaccine or a placebo.

The CDR3 region is CATSEDGYSYEQYF. In DNA form, the CDR3 reads TGTGCCACCAGCGAGGACGGATACTCCTACGAGCAGTACTTC. V usage is TRBV15 and J usage is TRBJ2-7; D remains unclear. The CDR3 is 14 amino acids. The germline V gene encodes CDR1 LNHNV and CDR2 YYDKDF (reference sequence). The V end lost 5 bases, the J end lost 0 bases, and 11 bases lay between the germline ends.